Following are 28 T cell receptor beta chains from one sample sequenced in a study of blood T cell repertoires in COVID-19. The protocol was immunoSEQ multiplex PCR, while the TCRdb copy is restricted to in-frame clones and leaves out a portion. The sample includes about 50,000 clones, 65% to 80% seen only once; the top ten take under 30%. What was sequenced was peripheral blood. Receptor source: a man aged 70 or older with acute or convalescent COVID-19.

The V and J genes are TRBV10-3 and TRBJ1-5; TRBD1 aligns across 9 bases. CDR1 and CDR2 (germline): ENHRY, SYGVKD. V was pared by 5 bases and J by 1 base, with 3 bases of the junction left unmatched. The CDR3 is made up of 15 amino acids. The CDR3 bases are TGTGCCATCAGTACAGGGGGCTTGAGCAATCAGCCCCAGCATTTT. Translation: CAISTGGLSNQPQHF.

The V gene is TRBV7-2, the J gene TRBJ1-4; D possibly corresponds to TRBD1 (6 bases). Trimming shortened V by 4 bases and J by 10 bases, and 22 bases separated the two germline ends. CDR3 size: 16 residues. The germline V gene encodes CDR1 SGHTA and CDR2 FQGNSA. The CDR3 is CASSSVRGGAFGKLFF. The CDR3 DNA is TGTGCCAGCAGCTCCGTTCGGGGGGGGGCATTTGGAAAACTGTTTTTT.

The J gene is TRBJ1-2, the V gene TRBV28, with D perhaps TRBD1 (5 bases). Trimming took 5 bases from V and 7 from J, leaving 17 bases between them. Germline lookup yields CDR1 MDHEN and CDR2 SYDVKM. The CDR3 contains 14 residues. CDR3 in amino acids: CASSLLSGVSGYTF. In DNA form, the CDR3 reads TGTGCCAGCAGTCTCCTCTCGGGGGTCTCTGGCTACACCTTC.

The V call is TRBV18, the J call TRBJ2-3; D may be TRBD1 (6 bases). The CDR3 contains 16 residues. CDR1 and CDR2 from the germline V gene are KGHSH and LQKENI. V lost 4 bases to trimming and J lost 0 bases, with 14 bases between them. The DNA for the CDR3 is TGTGCCAGCTCACAGCTAGGGACATTTAGCACAGATACGCAGTATTTT. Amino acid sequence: CASSQLGTFSTDTQYF.

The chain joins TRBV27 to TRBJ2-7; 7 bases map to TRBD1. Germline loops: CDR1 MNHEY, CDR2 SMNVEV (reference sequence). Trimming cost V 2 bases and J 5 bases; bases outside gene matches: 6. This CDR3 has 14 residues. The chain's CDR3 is CASSLNRGADEQYF. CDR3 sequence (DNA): TGTGCCAGCAGTTTAAACAGGGGCGCCGACGAGCAGTACTTC.

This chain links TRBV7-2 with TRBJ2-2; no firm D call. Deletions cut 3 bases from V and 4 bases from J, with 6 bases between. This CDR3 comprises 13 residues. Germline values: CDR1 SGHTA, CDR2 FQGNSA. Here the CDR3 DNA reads TGTGCCAGCAGCTTGCTAGTCACCGGGGAGCTGTTTTTT. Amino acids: CASSLLVTGELFF.

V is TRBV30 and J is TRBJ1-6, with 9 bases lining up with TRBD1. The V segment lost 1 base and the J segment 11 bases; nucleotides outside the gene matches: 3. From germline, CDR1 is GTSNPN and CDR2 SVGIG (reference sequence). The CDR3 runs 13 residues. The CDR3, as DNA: TGTGCCTGGAGTGGGACAGGGGCAGCACCCCTCCACTTT. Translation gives CAWSGTGAAPLHF.

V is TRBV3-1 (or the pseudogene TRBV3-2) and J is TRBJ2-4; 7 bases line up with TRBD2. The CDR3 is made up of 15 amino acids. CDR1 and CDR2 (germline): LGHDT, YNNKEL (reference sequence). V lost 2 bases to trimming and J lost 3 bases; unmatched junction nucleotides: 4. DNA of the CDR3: TGTGCCAGCAGCCAACCTAGCGGCCACAAAAACATTCAGTACTTC. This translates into CASSQPSGHKNIQYF.

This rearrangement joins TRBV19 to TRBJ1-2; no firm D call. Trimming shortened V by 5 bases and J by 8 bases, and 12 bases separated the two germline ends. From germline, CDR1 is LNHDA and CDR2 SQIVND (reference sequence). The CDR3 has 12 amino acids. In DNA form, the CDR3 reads TGTGCCAGTAGTTACCAAGAGGCCGGCTACACCTTC. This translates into CASSYQEAGYTF.

The CDR3 here is CATGGQGTFTDTQYF. CDR3 DNA: TGTGCCACAGGGGGGCAGGGTACGTTCACAGATACGCAGTATTTT. The rearrangement links TRBV28 to TRBJ2-3; D may be TRBD1 (7 bases). The V end was cut by 10 bases, the J end by 2 bases, with 19 bases between. The CDR3 is 15 amino acids. The V gene's germline CDR1 is MDHEN and CDR2 SYDVKM.

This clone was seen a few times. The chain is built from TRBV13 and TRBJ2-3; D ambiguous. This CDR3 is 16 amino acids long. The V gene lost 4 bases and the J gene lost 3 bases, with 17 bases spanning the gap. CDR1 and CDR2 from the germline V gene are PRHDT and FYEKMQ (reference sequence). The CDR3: CASSSLGVAVTDTQYF. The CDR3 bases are TGTGCCAGCAGCTCTTTAGGAGTCGCGGTGACAGATACGCAGTATTTT.

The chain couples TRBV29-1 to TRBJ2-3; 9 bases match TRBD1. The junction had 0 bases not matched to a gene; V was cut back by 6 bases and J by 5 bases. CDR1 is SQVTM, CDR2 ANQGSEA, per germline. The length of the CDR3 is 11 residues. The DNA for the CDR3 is TGCAGCGTGGACAGGGGAGATACGCAGTATTTT. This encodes CSVDRGDTQYF.

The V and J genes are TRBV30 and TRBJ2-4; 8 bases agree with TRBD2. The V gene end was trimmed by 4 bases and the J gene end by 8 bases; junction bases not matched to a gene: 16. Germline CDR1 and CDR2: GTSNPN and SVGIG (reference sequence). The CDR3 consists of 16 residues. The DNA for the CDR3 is TGTGCCTGGACCCTTCGGGGGGGGCAATTGGACGACATTCAGTACTTC. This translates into CAWTLRGGQLDDIQYF.

CDR3 nucleotide sequence: TGCGCCAGCAGCTTAAATACAGGGTCTGGCACTGAAGCTTTCTTT. It yields the protein CASSLNTGSGTEAFF. The chain joins TRBV5-1 to TRBJ1-1; TRBD1 might be the D (6 bases). Looked up from germline, CDR1 is SGHRS and CDR2 is YFSETQ. Trimming removed 2 bases at V and 4 bases at J, with 15 bases between. The CDR3 extends over 15 amino acids. The full variable domain, in which reference TRBV5-1 and TRBJ1-1 provide the parts outside the CDR3, is KAGVTQTPRYLIKTRGQQVTLSCSPISGHRSVSWYQQTPGQGLQFLFEYFSETQRNKGNFPGRFSGRQFSNSRSEMNVSTLELGDSALYLCASSLNTGSGTEAFFGQGTRLTVV.

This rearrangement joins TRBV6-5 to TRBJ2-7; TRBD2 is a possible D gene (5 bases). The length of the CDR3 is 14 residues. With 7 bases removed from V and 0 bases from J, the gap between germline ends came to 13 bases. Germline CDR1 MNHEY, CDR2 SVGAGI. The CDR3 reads CASILSRDSYEQYF. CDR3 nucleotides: TGTGCCAGCATCCTCTCCCGGGACTCCTACGAGCAGTACTTC.

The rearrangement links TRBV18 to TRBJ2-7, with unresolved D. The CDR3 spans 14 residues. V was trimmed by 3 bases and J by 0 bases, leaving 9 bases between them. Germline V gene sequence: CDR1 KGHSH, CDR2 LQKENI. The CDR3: CASSPVRSSYEQYF. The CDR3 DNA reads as TGTGCCAGCTCACCGGTTAGGAGCTCCTACGAGCAGTACTTC.

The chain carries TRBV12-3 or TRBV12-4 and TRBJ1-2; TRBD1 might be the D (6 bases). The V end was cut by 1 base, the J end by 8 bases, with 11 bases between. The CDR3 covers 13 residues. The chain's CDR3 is CASSLEGVQGYTF. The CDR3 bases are TGTGCCAGCAGTTTAGAGGGGGTTCAAGGCTACACCTTC.

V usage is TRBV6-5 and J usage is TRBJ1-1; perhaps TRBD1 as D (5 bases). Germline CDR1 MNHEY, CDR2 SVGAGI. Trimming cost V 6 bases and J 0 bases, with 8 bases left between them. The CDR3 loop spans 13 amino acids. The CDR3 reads CASSLRVNTEAFF. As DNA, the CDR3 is TGTGCCAGCAGCCTCAGGGTGAACACTGAAGCTTTCTTT.

As DNA, the CDR3 is TGCGCCAGCAGCTTACAGGGAAGGGAGACCCAGTACTTC. It is translated as CASSLQGRETQYF. The chain is built from TRBV5-1 and TRBJ2-5, with D maybe TRBD1 (6 bases). V gave up 2 bases and J gave up 5 bases, with 10 bases separating them. CDR1 and CDR2 (germline): SGHRS, YFSETQ. CDR3 length equals 13 residues.

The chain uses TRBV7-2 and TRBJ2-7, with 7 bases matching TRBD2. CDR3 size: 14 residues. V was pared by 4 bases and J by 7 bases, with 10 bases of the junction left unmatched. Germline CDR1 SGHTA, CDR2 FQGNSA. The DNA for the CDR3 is TGTGCCAGCAGCTGGGAGGGGTCTAGAGGAGAGCAGTACTTC. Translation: CASSWEGSRGEQYF.

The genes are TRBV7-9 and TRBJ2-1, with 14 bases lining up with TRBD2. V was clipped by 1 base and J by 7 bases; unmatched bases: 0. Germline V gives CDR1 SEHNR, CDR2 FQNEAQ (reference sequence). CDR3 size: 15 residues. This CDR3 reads CASSLGLAGGNEQFF. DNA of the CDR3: TGTGCCAGCAGCTTAGGACTAGCGGGGGGGAATGAGCAGTTCTTC. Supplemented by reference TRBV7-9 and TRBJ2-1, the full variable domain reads DTGVSQNPRHKITKRGQNVTFRCDPISEHNRLYWYRQTLGQGPEFLTYFQNEAQLEKSRLLSDRFSAERPKGSFSTLEIQRTEQGDSAMYLCASSLGLAGGNEQFFGPGTRLTVL.

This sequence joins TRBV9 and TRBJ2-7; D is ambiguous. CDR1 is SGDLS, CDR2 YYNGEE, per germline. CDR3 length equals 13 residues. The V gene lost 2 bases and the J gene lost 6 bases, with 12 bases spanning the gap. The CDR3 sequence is CASSVSSRTEQYF. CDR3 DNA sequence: TGTGCCAGCAGCGTGTCTAGTAGAACCGAGCAGTACTTC.

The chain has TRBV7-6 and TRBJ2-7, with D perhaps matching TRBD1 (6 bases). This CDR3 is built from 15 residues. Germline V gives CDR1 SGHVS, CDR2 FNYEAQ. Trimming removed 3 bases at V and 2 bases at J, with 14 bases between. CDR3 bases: TGTGCCAGCAGCTTTTTTCAGGGGAACACCTACGAGCAGTACTTC. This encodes CASSFFQGNTYEQYF.

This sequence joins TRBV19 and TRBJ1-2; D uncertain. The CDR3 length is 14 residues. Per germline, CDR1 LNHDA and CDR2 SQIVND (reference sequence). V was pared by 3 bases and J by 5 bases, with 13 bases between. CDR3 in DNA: TGTGCCAGTAGTATTGTGGACTCGGGGTATGGCTACACCTTC. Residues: CASSIVDSGYGYTF.

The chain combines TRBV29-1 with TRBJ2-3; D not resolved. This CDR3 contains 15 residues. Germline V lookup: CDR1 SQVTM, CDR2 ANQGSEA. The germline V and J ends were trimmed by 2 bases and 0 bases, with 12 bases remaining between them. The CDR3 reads CSVEPVAASTDTQYF. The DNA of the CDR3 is TGCAGCGTTGAACCGGTGGCGGCTAGCACAGATACGCAGTATTTT.

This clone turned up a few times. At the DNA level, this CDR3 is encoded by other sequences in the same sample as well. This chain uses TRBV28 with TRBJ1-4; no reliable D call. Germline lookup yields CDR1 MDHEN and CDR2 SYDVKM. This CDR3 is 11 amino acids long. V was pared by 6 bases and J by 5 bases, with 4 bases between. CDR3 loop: CASSLNEKLFF. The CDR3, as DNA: TGTGCCAGCAGCCTGAATGAAAAACTGTTTTTT.

CDR3 residues: CASILQPNTGELFF. Written as DNA, the CDR3 is TGTGCCAGTATTTTACAACCGAACACCGGGGAGCTGTTTTTT. The rearrangement uses TRBV19 and TRBJ2-2; D is unclear. V shed 7 bases and J shed 0 bases, with 9 bases lying between them. Germline CDR1 is LNHDA and CDR2 is SQIVND (reference sequence). The CDR3 extends over 14 amino acids.

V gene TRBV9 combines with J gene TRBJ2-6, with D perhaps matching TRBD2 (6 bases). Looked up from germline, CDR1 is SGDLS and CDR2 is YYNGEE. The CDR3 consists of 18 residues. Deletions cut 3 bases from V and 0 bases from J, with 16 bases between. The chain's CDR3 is CASSGEDGGASGANVLTF. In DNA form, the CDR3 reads TGTGCCAGCAGCGGGGAGGACGGAGGGGCCTCTGGGGCCAACGTCCTGACTTTC.